This entry lists 20 T cell receptor beta chains sequenced from one sample in a study of T-cell memory formation after mild COVID-19. TCRdb recomputed calls from the 5' RACE reads with MiXCR, one row per CDR3 protein. The sample has 150,000 to 200,000 distinct CDR3 sequences, 11% seen once. Specimen: PBMCs or a T cell subset sorted from them (not recorded which). The receptors shown here come from a man younger than 35 who had mild COVID-19 (a few samples of this study predate the infection). Cell type and time point are not known.

V and J are TRBV6-5 and TRBJ1-5; D ambiguous. Trimming took off 5 bases at V and 9 bases at J, with 14 bases between the two ends. There are 13 residues in the CDR3. The germline gives CDR1 MNHEY, CDR2 SVGAGI. The DNA of the CDR3 is TGTGCCAGCAGTCTCCGGGCCGAGCGGCCCCAGCATTTT. As protein: CASSLRAERPQHF.

The chain employs TRBV2 and TRBJ2-7; the match to TRBD2 covers 12 bases. In germline, CDR1 is SNHLY, CDR2 FYNNEI. The CDR3 contains 15 residues. With 7 bases clipped from V and 1 base from J, the junction kept 5 bases outside the gene matches. CDR3 loop: CASTPTSGGSYEQYF. The DNA for the CDR3 is TGTGCCAGCACTCCGACTAGCGGGGGATCCTACGAGCAGTACTTC.

This clonotype came up many times. The chain employs TRBV14 and TRBJ2-3, with a tentative D call TRBD2 (7 bases). The CDR3 length is 15 residues. From germline, CDR1 is SGHDN and CDR2 FVKESK. Trimming pared 0 bases from V and 8 bases from J, leaving 15 bases between. The CDR3 sequence: CASSQDLWGGGTQYF. For the CDR3, the DNA is TGTGCCAGCAGCCAAGATCTGTGGGGGGGCGGTACGCAGTATTTT.

The table lists this clonotype with many counts. The rearrangement joins TRBV7-3 to TRBJ1-1; no clear D. The germline V gene encodes CDR1 SGHTA and CDR2 FQGTGA. Trimming removed 6 bases from V and 5 bases from J, with 13 bases in between. The length of the CDR3 is 13 residues. CDR3 coding DNA: TGTGCCAGCAGTTCCGGTGGGTTGACTGAAGCTTTCTTT. Encoded protein: CASSSGGLTEAFF.

This clonotype was observed at least ten times. CDR3: CASSLWGQETQYF. The DNA of the CDR3 is TGTGCCAGCAGTTTGTGGGGGCAAGAGACCCAGTACTTC. V and J are TRBV12-3 or TRBV12-4 and TRBJ2-5; D is tentatively TRBD1 or TRBD2 (5 bases each). The germline V and J ends were trimmed by 3 bases and 2 bases, with 7 bases remaining between them. There are 13 residues in the CDR3.

A few counts support this clonotype. This chain links TRBV7-2 with TRBJ2-2; the D gene is possibly TRBD1 (5 bases). CDR3 length equals 15 residues. Germline V gene lookup returns CDR1 SGHTA and CDR2 FQGNSA. V was pared by 5 bases and J by 0 bases, with 10 bases between. CDR3 nucleotides: TGTGCCAGCAGCCCACAGGCGCCGAACACCGGGGAGCTGTTTTTT. Translating it yields CASSPQAPNTGELFF.

A few counts support this clonotype. This chain uses TRBV29-1 with TRBJ1-2; D is possibly TRBD1 (6 bases). The CDR3 has 12 amino acids. Per germline, CDR1 SQVTM and CDR2 ANQGSEA. The ends were cut back, 6 bases at V and 3 bases at J, with 11 bases in the middle. CDR3 bases: TGCAGCGTGGGACACTCCGACTATGGCTACACCTTC. It yields the protein CSVGHSDYGYTF.

The sample holds a few counts of this clonotype. This chain connects TRBV27 to TRBJ1-1, with no clear D. The germline CDR1 and CDR2 sequences are MNHEY and SMNVEV (reference sequence). CDR3 size: 15 residues. V dropped 6 bases and J dropped 0 bases, with 14 bases sitting between them. The CDR3 reads CASRGTVYMNTEAFF. The CDR3 bases are TGTGCCAGCAGGGGCACAGTTTATATGAACACTGAAGCTTTCTTT.

Only a few counts were recorded for this clonotype. CDR3 sequence: CASSLGVGTSNKGHNEQFF. Here the CDR3 DNA reads TGTGCCAGCAGCTTAGGAGTGGGGACATCTAACAAAGGTCACAATGAGCAGTTCTTC. The chain recombines TRBV7-3 with TRBJ2-1; possible D gene TRBD1, 6 bases. The CDR3 runs 19 residues. V lost 2 bases to trimming and J lost 5 bases, with 25 bases between them. Per the germline V gene, CDR1 is SGHTA and CDR2 is FQGTGA.

This clonotype was picked up many times. V gene TRBV20-1 combines with J gene TRBJ1-2, with a tentative D call TRBD1 (5 bases). V gave up 3 bases and J gave up 0 bases, with 14 bases separating them. The CDR3 is 15 residues long. CDR1 and CDR2 (germline): DFQATT, SNEGSKA (reference sequence). CDR3 residues: CSARGGDGANYGYTF. CDR3 bases: TGCAGTGCTAGGGGAGGGGACGGGGCTAACTATGGCTACACCTTC.

The chain employs TRBV6-5 and TRBJ2-2, with a tentative D call TRBD1 (5 bases). V lost 7 bases, J lost 2 bases, and 14 bases lay in between. CDR3 size: 15 residues. The germline V gene encodes CDR1 MNHEY and CDR2 SVGAGI. CDR3: CASTPNRPNTGELFF. CDR3 DNA sequence: TGTGCCAGCACCCCGAACAGGCCCAACACCGGGGAGCTGTTTTTT.

This chain connects TRBV5-1 to TRBJ2-5; possible D gene TRBD2, 6 bases. The CDR3 sequence is 15 residues long. CDR1 and CDR2 from the germline V gene are SGHRS and YFSETQ. Trimming removed 4 bases from V and 2 bases from J, with 15 bases in between. The CDR3 region has the DNA TGCGCCAGCAGCCCCGGGGCGGAGGGGCAAGAGACCCAGTACTTC. As protein: CASSPGAEGQETQYF.

The genes are TRBV6-5 and TRBJ2-7; 7 bases align to TRBD1. The junction had 8 bases not matched to a gene; V was cut back by 0 bases and J by 6 bases. The CDR3 has 15 amino acids. Germline CDR1 is MNHEY and CDR2 is SVGAGI. CDR3 nucleotides: TGTGCCAGCAGTTACTCTATATTGACAGGGACCGAGCAGTACTTC. Amino acid sequence: CASSYSILTGTEQYF.

As concerns this clonotype: A much larger clone lies a single base off, so this may be a read error. The chain recombines TRBV28 with TRBJ2-1; D unclear. Germline CDR1 reads MDHEN; CDR2 reads SYDVKM. This CDR3 has 17 amino acids. Trimming cost V 6 bases and J 3 bases, with 21 bases left between them. For the CDR3, the DNA is TGTGCCAGCAGACCCCTACGGGCCGCCAGCTACTACAATGAGCAGTTCTTC. Translated, it gives CASRPLRAASYYNEQFF.

This clonotype was recorded many times. V gene TRBV5-1 combines with J gene TRBJ1-5; no definite D call. V was trimmed by 1 base and J by 7 bases, leaving 9 bases between them. Looked up from germline, CDR1 is SGHRS and CDR2 is YFSETQ. The length of the CDR3 is 13 residues. This CDR3 is CASSLIGNQPQHF. In nucleotides, the CDR3 is TGCGCCAGCAGCTTGATAGGGAACCAGCCCCAGCATTTT.

This clonotype was counted a few times. The V gene is TRBV6-5, the J gene TRBJ2-3; D is unclear. Germline V gene lookup returns CDR1 MNHEY and CDR2 SVGAGI. Trimming took off 2 bases at V and 1 base at J, with 10 bases between the two ends. The CDR3 runs to 15 residues. The CDR3 DNA sequence: TGTGCCAGCAGTTACAGGGAACTCGGCACAGATACGCAGTATTTT. Translated: CASSYRELGTDTQYF.

The chain couples TRBV3-1 to TRBJ2-7; no definite D call. Trimming removed 10 bases from V and 1 base from J, with 14 bases in between. CDR3 size: 13 residues. Germline CDR1 LGHDT, CDR2 YNNKEL (reference sequence). In DNA, the CDR3 is TGTGCCACCCTGGATCCTTCATCCTACGAGCAGTACTTC. Encoded protein: CATLDPSSYEQYF.

The rearrangement uses TRBV6-2 or TRBV6-3 and TRBJ2-1; D uncertain. V was pared by 2 bases and J by 2 bases, with 4 bases between. Germline V lookup: CDR1 MNHEY, CDR2 SVGEGT. The CDR3 covers 13 residues. The CDR3 DNA sequence: TGTGCCAGCAGTTACCCCCCCTACAATGAGCAGTTCTTC. This codes for CASSYPPYNEQFF.

This clonotype was found a few times. V and J are TRBV7-2 and TRBJ1-2; 10 nucleotides line up with TRBD1. The germline V gene has CDR1 SGHTA and CDR2 FQGNSA. The CDR3 runs to 15 residues. The ends lost 3 bases at V and 2 bases at J; junction bases unmatched: 3. The CDR3 coding sequence is TGTGCCAGCAGCTTGACAGGGGGCCGGAACTATGGCTACACCTTC. As protein: CASSLTGGRNYGYTF.

The gene calls are TRBV4-1 and TRBJ1-2; 8 bases match TRBD1. With V trimmed by 5 bases and J by 4 bases, 9 bases remained unmatched. The germline CDR1 and CDR2 sequences are MGHRA and YSYEKL. The CDR3 runs to 15 residues. CDR3 sequence: CASSYPGQGVYGYTF. Written as DNA, the CDR3 is TGCGCCAGCAGCTACCCCGGACAGGGAGTCTATGGCTACACCTTC.